Following are 13 T cell receptor beta chains from one sample sequenced in a study of T-cell memory formation after mild COVID-19. TCRdb called the 5' RACE reads again in MiXCR, with one record for every CDR3 protein. The table has 410,000 or so distinct CDR3 sequences, more than 20% seen once. The specimen sequenced was PBMCs or a T cell subset sorted from them (not recorded which). All receptors come from an adult woman who had mild COVID-19 (a few samples of this study predate the infection). Cell type and time point are not known.

This chain uses TRBV7-2 with TRBJ1-5; the D is unclear. Germline loops: CDR1 SGHTA, CDR2 FQGNSA. The CDR3 totals 15 residues. The V end lost 1 base, the J end lost 3 bases, and 10 bases lay between the germline ends. CDR3 in DNA: TGTGCCAGCAGCTTAGGGGGTCAGTACAATCAGCCCCAGCATTTT. Translated, it gives CASSLGGQYNQPQHF.

The rearrangement joins TRBV4-1 to TRBJ1-4, with TRBD1 as a possible D gene (5 bases). CDR1 and CDR2 from the germline V gene are MGHRA and YSYEKL. Trimming removed 5 bases from V and 8 bases from J, with 18 bases in between. This CDR3 is built from 15 residues. CDR3 residues: CASSEGQARREKLFF. In DNA form, the CDR3 reads TGCGCCAGCAGCGAAGGACAAGCCCGGAGGGAAAAACTGTTTTTT.

The chain is built from TRBV6-5 and TRBJ2-2, with 9 nucleotides matching TRBD2. The CDR3 runs to 16 residues. V was pared by 5 bases and J by 5 bases, with 9 bases of the junction left unmatched. Germline V gives CDR1 MNHEY, CDR2 SVGAGI. CDR3 protein: CASSPIAGVTTGELFF. In DNA, the CDR3 is TGTGCCAGCAGTCCTATAGCGGGAGTTACAACCGGGGAGCTGTTTTTT.

This clonotype was observed once. This chain links TRBV5-1 with TRBJ1-2, with 11 bases identical to TRBD1. CDR1 and CDR2 (germline): SGHRS, YFSETQ. The ends lost 0 bases at V and 4 bases at J; junction bases unmatched: 8. This CDR3 is built from 17 residues. The CDR3 spells CASSLAGQGAGSYGYTF. The CDR3 DNA reads TGCGCCAGCAGCTTGGCAGGACAGGGGGCAGGGTCCTATGGCTACACCTTC.

The sample holds a few counts of this clonotype. The rearrangement uses TRBV20-1 and TRBJ1-3; 7 nucleotides agree with TRBD1. V shed 4 bases and J 3 bases; nucleotides not matched to a gene: 6. The CDR3 has 14 amino acids. Looked up from germline, CDR1 is DFQATT and CDR2 is SNEGSKA (reference sequence). DNA for the CDR3: TGCAGTGCTACGGAGACAGGGATTGGAAACACCATATATTTT. Encoded protein: CSATETGIGNTIYF.

The chain is built from TRBV5-1 and TRBJ2-1, with TRBD2 matching 13 bases. This CDR3 spans 15 amino acids. The germline gives CDR1 SGHRS, CDR2 YFSETQ. V shed 4 bases and J 8 bases; nucleotides not matched to a gene: 6. For the CDR3, the DNA is TGCGCCAGCAGCACCGGGACTAGCGGGATGGATGAGCAGTTCTTC. This gives the protein CASSTGTSGMDEQFF.

This clonotype was picked up a small number of times. This chain uses TRBV5-1 with TRBJ1-2; possibly TRBD1 for D (5 bases). The CDR3 runs 14 residues. CDR1 and CDR2 (germline): SGHRS, YFSETQ. Trimming removed 2 bases from V and 8 bases from J, with 16 bases in between. In nucleotides, the CDR3 is TGCGCCAGCAGCTTCGGCAGGGTAGCGGAGGGCTACACCTTC. As protein: CASSFGRVAEGYTF.

V usage is TRBV2 and J usage is TRBJ2-5, with 8 bases aligning to TRBD1. The germline gives CDR1 SNHLY, CDR2 FYNNEI. J lost 5 bases, V lost 1 base, and 6 bases had no gene match. The CDR3 has 15 amino acids. CDR3: CASSEGTGHGETQYF. DNA for the CDR3: TGTGCCAGCAGTGAAGGGACAGGGCATGGCGAGACCCAGTACTTC.

The chain has TRBV12-3 or TRBV12-4 and TRBJ2-5, with D perhaps matching TRBD2 (6 bases). V shed 4 bases and J shed 5 bases, with 14 bases lying between them. The CDR3 runs 14 residues. This CDR3 reads CASSYFLASETQYF. The CDR3 nucleotides are TGTGCCAGCAGTTACTTTCTAGCGTCGGAGACCCAGTACTTC.

The chain joins TRBV12-3 or TRBV12-4 to TRBJ1-5, with 10 bases matching TRBD1. The CDR3 loop spans 15 amino acids. The junction had 6 bases not matched to a gene; V was cut back by 3 bases and J by 7 bases. The CDR3 DNA follows: TGTGCCAGCAGTTTGGGGACAGGGGCATGGCAGCCCCAGCATTTT. Its translation: CASSLGTGAWQPQHF.

This clonotype was detected many times. The chain links TRBV20-1 to TRBJ2-1, with 7 positions matching TRBD2. The CDR3 totals 14 residues. Losses at the gene ends were 0 bases for V and 10 bases for J; bases not matched to a gene: 9. Germline lookup yields CDR1 DFQATT and CDR2 SNEGSKA (reference sequence). CDR3 nucleotides: TGCAGTGCTAGAGATGGGAGGGGAGTTGCGGAGCAGTTCTTC. Translated, it gives CSARDGRGVAEQFF.

This chain joins TRBV6-2 or TRBV6-3 and TRBJ2-1; 10 bases are shared with TRBD2. The CDR3 length is 14 residues. CDR1 is MNHEY and CDR2 is SVGEGT in the germline V gene. With V trimmed by 7 bases and J by 10 bases, 10 bases remained unmatched. The CDR3, as DNA: TGTGCCAGCACCGAAAGACTAGCGGGTAGGGAGCAGTTCTTC. Translation gives CASTERLAGREQFF.

This sequence joins TRBV6-5 and TRBJ2-1; 7 bases are a match to TRBD2. V lost 2 bases, J lost 7 bases, and 2 bases stayed unmatched. The V gene's germline CDR1 is MNHEY and CDR2 SVGAGI. This CDR3 has 13 amino acids. CDR3 in amino acids: CASSYRGGNEQFF. The CDR3, as DNA: TGTGCCAGCAGTTACAGGGGAGGGAATGAGCAGTTCTTC.